These T cell receptor beta chains were read from a single sample in a study of T cell responses to AZD1222 COVID-19 vaccine. This table comes from immunoSEQ multiplex PCR, and its TCRdb copy is limited to in-frame clones, with some not included. The data show 90,000 to 130,000 clones, roughly four fifths seen once. This specimen consisted of peripheral blood, obtained on day 0 of AZD1222 vaccination. The receptors were gathered from an adult in good health. Each CDR3 is given with its conserved first and last residue. Expanded clones get a size class; other rows say once, few or many, or leave the size out.

>TRBJ1-5|.|13|TRBV19
CASSIQGHQPQHF
>TRBJ1-2|.|14|TRBV14
CASSQESVNYGYTF
>TRBJ1-5|.|15|TRBV28
CASSLSAGINQPQHF
>TRBJ1-4|.|14|TRBV28
CASSSPGSQRKLFF
>TRBJ2-2|.|18|TRBV5-1
CASSLAGLAGGQTGELFF
>TRBJ2-1|few|16|TRBV3-1/TRBV3-2
CASSPSGTSGKNEQFF
>TRBJ2-7|medium-sized|14|TRBV9
CASGLHGQGDEQYF
>TRBJ1-1|.|14|TRBV6-2/TRBV6-3
CASSPMTLNTEAFF
>TRBJ1-2|.|13|TRBV18
CASSPVGPGGYTF
>TRBJ1-5|.|16|TRBV18
CASSPLPPRSNQPQHF
>TRBJ1-5|.|16|TRBV7-8
CASSLIGRGRIQPQHF
>TRBJ1-4|few|15|TRBV7-2
CASSSNRATNEKLFF
>TRBJ1-5|few|16|TRBV7-8
CASSPWAGGSNQPQHF
>TRBJ2-1|few|16|TRBV24-1
CATSDLASGALNEQFF
>TRBJ1-1|.|15|TRBV11-2
CASSLVDATGGGAFF
>TRBJ1-6|.|15|TRBV28
CASSPLSSYNSPLHF
>TRBJ2-1|few|15|TRBV28
CASSLELAEYNEQFF
>TRBJ2-7|.|14|TRBV18
CASSPTVSSYEQYF
>TRBJ2-1|.|19|TRBV10-3
CAIRDPGKSGRVPGDEQFF
>TRBJ2-7|.|15|TRBV5-8
CASSFSGSRRLEQYF
>TRBJ2-7|.|13|TRBV3-1/TRBV3-2
CASSQAGTWEQYF
>TRBJ1-5|.|15|TRBV2
CASSPRGQSNQPQHF
>TRBJ1-1|.|14|TRBV5-1
CASSLVMGNTEAFF
>TRBJ2-1|.|14|TRBV7-8
CASSLARTVNEQFF
>TRBJ2-7|.|15|TRBV3-1/TRBV3-2
CASSQERIITHEQYF
>TRBJ2-4|.|18|TRBV7-8
CASSLERRGALKKNIQYF
>TRBJ2-5|once|17|TRBV7-2
CASSLARTSGPQETQYF
>TRBJ2-7|.|17|TRBV6-2/TRBV6-3
CASSGASGGQIAYEQYF
>TRBJ1-1|.|14|TRBV6-5
CASNLPTENTEAFF
>TRBJ2-1|few|15|TRBV6-5
CASSYSDRGTNEQFF
>TRBJ1-1|once|19|TRBV2
CASTIGGGTGLFLNTEAFF